This TCR beta chain emerged from a study of T cells after posttransplantation cyclophosphamide. Generated by immunoSEQ multiplex PCR, the TCRdb table keeps only in-frame clones and is missing some. Of approximately 9,300 clones listed, roughly nine tenths are singletons. The CDR3 spans 14 residues. The germline gives CDR1 LNHDA, CDR2 SQIVND (reference sequence). Trimming removed 9 bases from V and 4 bases from J, with 18 bases in between. Methotrexate plus calcineurin inhibitor accompanied controls' myeloablative marrow transplants; sampling was 1 year later. The sequencing here drew on PBMCs, taken about 67 weeks after allogeneic stem cell transplant with calcineurin inhibitor and methotrexate. The chain couples TRBV19 to TRBJ1-1; perhaps TRBD1 as D (5 bases). The receptor's source is a male patient aged 45-60 years who received an allogeneic stem cell transplant from an unrelated donor, was CMV-positive, and had chronic GVHD only. A share of the T cells may be of graft donor origin. This CDR3 is CASGQGGLGTEAFF. In DNA form, the CDR3 reads TGTGCCAGCGGGCAGGGAGGTCTCGGCACTGAAGCTTTCTTT.